The 13 T cell receptor beta chains below come from one sample, sequenced in a study of OX40 agonist ivuxolimab in advanced cancers. Sequencing was performed with immunoSEQ multiplex PCR; in TCRdb, only in-frame clones are kept and a portion is missing. The data contain about 73,000 clones, about nine tenths of them singletons. The specimen was CD4+ or CD8+ T cells sorted from blood, collected in a trial of the OX40 agonist ivuxolimab. These receptors were taken from an adult with an advanced solid tumor such as melanoma, head and neck, liver or kidney cancer.

This sequence joins TRBV5-1 and TRBJ2-7; 8 nucleotides agree with TRBD1. Trimming cost V 9 bases and J 2 bases; bases outside gene matches: 13. The CDR3 covers 15 residues. The germline CDR1 and CDR2 sequences are SGHRS and YFSETQ. CDR3 in amino acids: CATSPVGTGPYEQYF. The CDR3 nucleotides read TGCGCCACCTCCCCCGTTGGGACAGGACCCTACGAGCAGTACTTC.

The chain has TRBV25-1 and TRBJ2-7, with D uncertain. CDR3 size: 12 residues. Germline CDR1 reads MGHDK; CDR2 reads SYGVNS. V was shortened by 4 bases and J by 2 bases, with 6 bases between the two germline ends. CDR3 residues: CASSVGTYEQYF. As DNA, the CDR3 is TGTGCCAGCAGTGTAGGAACCTACGAGCAGTACTTC.

The V call is TRBV5-6, the J call TRBJ2-7, with unresolved D. Germline V lookup: CDR1 SGHDT, CDR2 YYEEEE. Trimming removed 0 bases from V and 1 base from J, with 8 bases in between. The CDR3 has 14 amino acids. In DNA form, the CDR3 reads TGTGCCAGCAGCTTGGCTGGGTCGTCCTACGAGCAGTACTTC. This translates into CASSLAGSSYEQYF.

The rearrangement uses TRBV9 and TRBJ2-3; 14 bases map to TRBD2. CDR1 SGDLS and CDR2 YYNGEE come from the germline V gene. The trim removed 1 base at V and 1 base at J, leaving 8 bases unmatched. This CDR3 contains 19 residues. The CDR3 DNA is TGTGCCAGCAGCGTATCGGAGACTAGCGGGGGGGCGGGCACAGATACGCAGTATTTT. Protein: CASSVSETSGGAGTDTQYF.

The rearrangement uses TRBV27 and TRBJ2-3, with 9 bases identical to TRBD2. Unmatched junction bases numbered 5, after V lost 4 bases and J lost 0 bases. The CDR3 loop spans 16 amino acids. The germline CDR1 and CDR2 sequences are MNHEY and SMNVEV (reference sequence). The CDR3 reads CASSSRLAESTDTQYF. The CDR3 region has the DNA TGTGCCAGCAGTTCGAGACTAGCGGAGAGCACAGATACGCAGTATTTT.

The chain couples TRBV7-9 to TRBJ1-1, with 7 positions matching TRBD1. The V and J ends lost 5 bases and 1 base, in that order; junction bases with no gene match: 10. The CDR3 sequence is 16 residues long. Germline V gene data show CDR1 as SEHNR and CDR2 as FQNEAQ (reference sequence). In nucleotides, the CDR3 is TGTGCCAGCAGCCCAACACCCGGGACAGCGAACACTGAAGCTTTCTTT. Its translation: CASSPTPGTANTEAFF.

The V call is TRBV6-5, the J call TRBJ1-6, with unresolved D. CDR1 MNHEY and CDR2 SVGAGI come from the germline V gene. Deletions cut 6 bases from V and 0 bases from J, with 9 bases between. The length of the CDR3 is 15 residues. The CDR3 nucleotides are TGTGCCAGCAGGGTACAGAGCTCCTATAATTCACCCCTCCACTTT. Its protein is CASRVQSSYNSPLHF.

CDR3 DNA sequence: TGTGCCAGCAGCCCCGGGGGTAGCCTTGAAGCTTTCTTT. Residues: CASSPGGSLEAFF. V and J are TRBV11-2 and TRBJ1-1; D possibly corresponds to TRBD1 (5 bases). The CDR3 is 13 residues long. Germline V lookup: CDR1 SGHAT, CDR2 FQNNGV. Trimming removed 5 bases from V and 7 bases from J, with 14 bases in between.

The chain has TRBV7-9 and TRBJ2-3; D ambiguous. With 3 bases removed from V and 0 bases from J, the gap between germline ends came to 13 bases. Germline values: CDR1 SEHNR, CDR2 FQNEAQ (reference sequence). The CDR3 covers 16 residues. CDR3 in DNA: TGTGCCAGCAGCTTCCTCATGGCGGAAAGCACAGATACGCAGTATTTT. Its translation: CASSFLMAESTDTQYF. Complete variable domain (other parts from reference TRBV7-9 and TRBJ2-3): DTGVSQNPRHKITKRGQNVTFRCDPISEHNRLYWYRQTLGQGPEFLTYFQNEAQLEKSRLLSDRFSAERPKGSFSTLEIQRTEQGDSAMYLCASSFLMAESTDTQYFGPGTRLTVL.

The chain joins TRBV27 to TRBJ1-5; D remains ambiguous. With 3 bases removed from V and 2 bases from J, the gap between germline ends came to 8 bases. The CDR3 runs 14 residues. The germline gives CDR1 MNHEY, CDR2 SMNVEV (reference sequence). The CDR3 DNA reads TGTGCCAGCAGTTTTGCGCTGGGCAATCAGCCCCAGCATTTT. Translating gives CASSFALGNQPQHF.

The gene calls are TRBV27 and TRBJ2-1; TRBD2 is a possible D gene (5 bases). The CDR3 has 14 amino acids. Trimming shortened V by 3 bases and J by 0 bases, and 6 bases separated the two germline ends. Germline values: CDR1 MNHEY, CDR2 SMNVEV (reference sequence). In DNA, the CDR3 is TGTGCCAGCAGTTTGGGAGCCTCCTACAATGAGCAGTTCTTC. This translates into CASSLGASYNEQFF.

This chain connects TRBV10-3 to TRBJ1-2; 8 bases fit TRBD1. The CDR3 runs to 12 residues. Germline V gene lookup returns CDR1 ENHRY and CDR2 SYGVKD. V shed 10 bases and J 3 bases; nucleotides not matched to a gene: 4. The CDR3 here is CATQQGDYGYTF. CDR3 in DNA: TGTGCCACCCAACAGGGGGACTATGGCTACACCTTC.

V and J are TRBV9 and TRBJ2-1, with 8 bases matching TRBD2. V shed 3 bases and J 8 bases; nucleotides not matched to a gene: 13. The CDR3 covers 16 residues. From germline, CDR1 is SGDLS and CDR2 YYNGEE. The CDR3 region is CASSEGLAASPDEQFF. The CDR3 nucleotides read TGTGCCAGCAGCGAAGGACTAGCAGCCTCCCCGGATGAGCAGTTCTTC.